This TCR beta chain was recovered during a study of blood T cell repertoires in COVID-19. Study-wide context: Nucleic acid was either cDNA or gDNA, and it came from T cells, B-cell-depleted T cells, or PBMCs.

As originally analysed: Estimates of nucleated cell counts were drawn from the amplification of reference gene primers. TCRdb's table, derived via immunoSEQ multiplex PCR, lists solely in-frame clones and lacks some. D and trimming come from the DNA, and the V and J calls and clone size come from that table. Among around 100,000 clones listed, about 84% were seen once. The CDR3 has 12 amino acids. Per the germline V gene, CDR1 is MNHEY and CDR2 is SMNVEV (reference sequence). The ends lost 10 bases at V and 4 bases at J; junction bases unmatched: 4. The sequence derives from a human donor in a cohort sampled during active COVID-19. Specimen: peripheral blood. V is TRBV27 and J is TRBJ1-2; 9 positions match TRBD1. CDR3 in DNA: TGTGCCACCAAACAGGGGGCCTATGGCTACACCTTC. It translates to CATKQGAYGYTF.